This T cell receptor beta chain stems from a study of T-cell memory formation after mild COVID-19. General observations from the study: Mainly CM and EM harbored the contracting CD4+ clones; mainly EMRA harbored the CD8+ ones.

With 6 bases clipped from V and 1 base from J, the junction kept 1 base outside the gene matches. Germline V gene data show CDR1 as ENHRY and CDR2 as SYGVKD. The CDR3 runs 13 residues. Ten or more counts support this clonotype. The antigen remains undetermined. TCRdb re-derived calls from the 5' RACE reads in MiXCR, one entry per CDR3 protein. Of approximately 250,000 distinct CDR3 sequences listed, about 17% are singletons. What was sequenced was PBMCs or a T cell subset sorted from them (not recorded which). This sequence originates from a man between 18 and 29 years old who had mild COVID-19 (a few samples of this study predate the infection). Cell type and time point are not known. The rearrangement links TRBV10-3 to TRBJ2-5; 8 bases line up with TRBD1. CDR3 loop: CAIRTGVQETQYF. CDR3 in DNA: TGTGCCATCAGGACAGGGGTCCAAGAGACCCAGTACTTC.